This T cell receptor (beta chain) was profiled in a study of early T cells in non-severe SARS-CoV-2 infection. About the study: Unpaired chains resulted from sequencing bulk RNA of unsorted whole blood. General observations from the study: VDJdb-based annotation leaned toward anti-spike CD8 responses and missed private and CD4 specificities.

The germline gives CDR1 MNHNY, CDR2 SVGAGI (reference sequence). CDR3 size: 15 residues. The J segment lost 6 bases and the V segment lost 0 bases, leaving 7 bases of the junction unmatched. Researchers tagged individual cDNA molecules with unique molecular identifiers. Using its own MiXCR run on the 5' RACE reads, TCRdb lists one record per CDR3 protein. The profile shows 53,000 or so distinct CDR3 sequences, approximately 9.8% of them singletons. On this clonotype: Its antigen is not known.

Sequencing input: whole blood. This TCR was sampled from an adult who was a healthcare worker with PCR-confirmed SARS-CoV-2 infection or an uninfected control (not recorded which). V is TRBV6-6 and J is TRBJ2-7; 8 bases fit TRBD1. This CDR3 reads CASSYSGRGQGEQYF. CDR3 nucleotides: TGTGCCAGCAGTTACTCGGGCAGGGGGCAGGGCGAGCAGTACTTC.